This TCR beta chain was found in a study of blood T cell repertoires in COVID-19. Study-wide context: T cells, B-cell-depleted T cells, or PBMCs provided the cDNA or gDNA that served as material.

Per the original data handling: The assay estimated nucleated cells by amplifying reference gene primers. Generated by immunoSEQ multiplex PCR, the TCRdb table keeps only in-frame clones and is missing some. D and trimming were read from the DNA, whereas the V and J calls and clone size are those reported in that table. Here the sample spans about 76,000 clones, about 88% being singletons. Germline CDR1 reads SGHVS; CDR2 reads FQNEAQ. The V end lost 5 bases, the J end lost 0 bases, and 8 bases lay between the germline ends. The CDR3 length is 14 residues. Sequenced sample: peripheral blood. J is TRBJ1-5 and V is TRBV7-8; D might be TRBD1 (5 bases). This receptor was taken from a human donor in a cohort sampled during active COVID-19. DNA of the CDR3: TGTGCCAGCAGCACACAGGATAGCAATCAGCCCCAGCATTTT. Its protein product is CASSTQDSNQPQHF.